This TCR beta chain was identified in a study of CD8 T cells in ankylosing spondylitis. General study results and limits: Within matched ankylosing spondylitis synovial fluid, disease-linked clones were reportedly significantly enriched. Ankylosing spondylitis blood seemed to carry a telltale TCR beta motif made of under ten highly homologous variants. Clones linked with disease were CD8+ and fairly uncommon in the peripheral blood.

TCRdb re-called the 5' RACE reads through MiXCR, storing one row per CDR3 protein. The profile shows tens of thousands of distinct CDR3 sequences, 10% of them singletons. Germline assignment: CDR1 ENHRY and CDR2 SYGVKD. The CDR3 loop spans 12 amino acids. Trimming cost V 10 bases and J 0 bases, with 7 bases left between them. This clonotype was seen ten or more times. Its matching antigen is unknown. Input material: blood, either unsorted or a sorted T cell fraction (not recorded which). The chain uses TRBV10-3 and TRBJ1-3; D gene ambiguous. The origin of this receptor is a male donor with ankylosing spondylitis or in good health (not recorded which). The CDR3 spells CATPGSGNTIYF. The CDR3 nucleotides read TGTGCCACCCCTGGCTCTGGAAACACCATATATTTT.